These T cell receptor beta chains were read from a single sample in a study of T cell repertoires in cytomegalovirus infection. TCRdb redid the calling of the reads with MiXCR, one entry per CDR3 protein. Seen here are about 300,000 distinct CDR3 sequences, over 20% observed once, and the top ten hold approximately 14%. Sequenced sample: PBMCs. These receptors originate from a human donor in good health (CMV status not recorded). Some clones in this sample may be carry-over from other donors' samples. CDR3s include the opening cysteine and the closing phenylalanine or tryptophan.

j_call: TRBJ2-5; v_call: TRBV20-1; cdr3_aa: CSARAASGKQETQYF
j_call: TRBJ1-4; v_call: TRBV28; cdr3_aa: CASSQDRGLEKLFF
j_call: TRBJ2-5; v_call: TRBV11-2; cdr3_aa: CASSLSAGGIQETQYF
j_call: TRBJ2-7; v_call: TRBV7-2; cdr3_aa: CASSLALVNEQYF
j_call: TRBJ2-1; v_call: TRBV7-2; cdr3_aa: CASSLVQGRNEQFF
j_call: TRBJ2-5; v_call: TRBV7-2; cdr3_aa: CASSLGTSGVQETQYF
j_call: TRBJ2-5; v_call: TRBV5-4; cdr3_aa: CAIQSRLAGQETQYF
j_call: TRBJ1-2; v_call: TRBV7-2; cdr3_aa: CASSTGQGYYGYTF
j_call: TRBJ2-7; v_call: TRBV5-4; cdr3_aa: CASSLIGTPPYEQYF
j_call: TRBJ2-3; v_call: TRBV11-2; cdr3_aa: CASSFTSGRADTQYF